A single sample gave rise to the 32 T cell receptor beta chains below, sequenced in a study of cytomegalovirus exposure and HLA in healthy donors. It was with 60 Vbeta and 13 Jbeta primers that the PCR ran. Profiling relied on immunoSEQ multiplex PCR, and the TCRdb table lists in-frame clones only, not all of them. The specimen's table records approximately 180,000 clones. The specimen was PBMCs. The origin of the receptors is a man in his thirties or forties in good health and CMV-seronegative.

The chain links TRBV6-5 to TRBJ2-3, with a weak D call TRBD2 (6 bases). The CDR3 extends over 13 amino acids. V shed 4 bases and J shed 5 bases, with 10 bases lying between them. The germline CDR1 and CDR2 sequences are MNHEY and SVGAGI. CDR3 DNA sequence: TGTGCCAGCAGTTTGCGGGAAGGAGATACGCAGTATTTT. Translation: CASSLREGDTQYF.

The rearrangement links TRBV28 to TRBJ1-1, with D hard to call. The CDR3 covers 15 residues. Germline-derived CDR1 and CDR2 are MDHEN and SYDVKM. V lost 2 bases and J 4 bases, leaving 14 bases between the germline ends. CDR3 bases: TGTGCCAGCAGTTTAGCCTCCACCCGGGGCACTGAAGCTTTCTTT. As protein: CASSLASTRGTEAFF. Full variable domain (remainder filled in from reference TRBV28 and TRBJ1-1): DVKVTQSSRYLVKRTGEKVFLECVQDMDHENMFWYRQDPGLGLRLIYFSYDVKMKEKGDIPEGYSVSREKKERFSLILESASTNQTSMYLCASSLASTRGTEAFFGQGTRLTVV.

This chain links TRBV5-4 with TRBJ1-6; 7 bases agree with TRBD1. Trimming took 2 bases from V and 7 from J; bases not matched to a gene: 3. In germline, CDR1 is SGHNT, CDR2 YYREEE (reference sequence). The CDR3 has 14 residues. CDR3 nucleotide sequence: TGTGCCAGCAGCTTTACAGGGGCGAATTCACCCCTCCACTTT. Amino acids: CASSFTGANSPLHF.

The chain links TRBV7-6 to TRBJ1-2; the match to TRBD1 covers 7 bases. The CDR3 runs 17 residues. V shed 0 bases and J 2 bases; nucleotides not matched to a gene: 9. Germline V CDR1 and CDR2: SGHVS, FNYEAQ. In DNA form, the CDR3 reads TGTGCCAGCAGCTTAGCAGGGGGCAGTTTCTCGAACTATGGCTACACCTTC. Translation: CASSLAGGSFSNYGYTF.

J is TRBJ1-1 and V is TRBV30; D not certain. Between the trimmed V and J ends, which lost 0 bases and 8 bases, there was a span of 10 bases. Germline CDR1 GTSNPN, CDR2 SVGIG (reference sequence). The CDR3 runs to 12 residues. In DNA, the CDR3 is TGTGCCTGGAGTGTACTGAAGGAGGAAGCTTTCTTT. Its protein is CAWSVLKEEAFF.

The chain recombines TRBV4-1 with TRBJ1-5, with TRBD1 identical over 9 bases. This CDR3 region has 18 residues. V lost 1 base to trimming and J lost 5 bases; unmatched junction nucleotides: 12. Looked up from germline, CDR1 is MGHRA and CDR2 is YSYEKL. The CDR3 protein is CASSQARVDRGRDQPQHF. For the CDR3, the DNA is TGCGCCAGCAGCCAAGCGCGCGTGGACAGGGGAAGGGATCAGCCCCAGCATTTT.

The chain employs TRBV2 and TRBJ2-7, with a weak D call TRBD2 (6 bases). From germline, CDR1 is SNHLY and CDR2 FYNNEI. Trimming removed 6 bases at V and 6 bases at J, with 18 bases between. This CDR3 is built from 14 residues. The CDR3 reads CASSAGTGYSEQYF. CDR3 bases: TGTGCCAGCAGCGCGGGGACGGGGTATTCCGAGCAGTACTTC.

The rearrangement uses TRBV10-3 and TRBJ1-2; no reliable D call. The CDR3 has 13 amino acids. Trimming removed 4 bases at V and 8 bases at J, with 14 bases between. Per germline, CDR1 ENHRY and CDR2 SYGVKD. The CDR3, as DNA: TGTGCCATCAGTGTCGGACTAGCAAGAGGCTACACCTTC. The encoded protein is CAISVGLARGYTF.

This chain uses TRBV19 with TRBJ2-3, with 11 bases aligning to TRBD2. Losses at the gene ends were 5 bases for V and 5 bases for J; bases not matched to a gene: 6. The CDR3 totals 15 residues. Germline CDR1 reads LNHDA; CDR2 reads SQIVND (reference sequence). CDR3 amino acids: CASSLLAGVQDTQYF. CDR3 nucleotides: TGTGCCAGTAGTTTACTAGCGGGAGTTCAAGATACGCAGTATTTT.

The chain couples TRBV15 to TRBJ1-3; the D gene is possibly TRBD1 (5 bases). Looked up from germline, CDR1 is LNHNV and CDR2 is YYDKDF (reference sequence). V shed 7 bases and J shed 0 bases, with 10 bases lying between them. The CDR3 is made up of 14 amino acids. The CDR3 DNA sequence: TGTGCCACCACTCAGGGTCACTCTGGAAACACCATATATTTT. It encodes CATTQGHSGNTIYF. The complete variable domain, with remaining parts taken from reference TRBV15 and TRBJ1-3, reads DAMVIQNPRYQVTQFGKPVTLSCSQTLNHNVMYWYQQKSSQAPKLLFHYYDKDFNNEADTPDNFQSRRPNTSFCFLDIRSPGLGDTAMYLCATTQGHSGNTIYFGEGSWLTVV.

The chain recombines TRBV4-3 with TRBJ1-4, with 8 bases that match TRBD1. J lost 0 bases, V lost 0 bases, and 9 bases had no gene match. There are 19 residues in the CDR3. Germline V gene data show CDR1 as LGHNA and CDR2 as YSLEER. The CDR3 nucleotides are TGCGCCAGCAGCCAAGATCTGACAGGGGATACTGCAACTAATGAAAAACTGTTTTTT. Its protein is CASSQDLTGDTATNEKLFF.

J is TRBJ1-3 and V is TRBV13; 8 bases are a match to TRBD1. The ends lost 2 bases at V and 2 bases at J; junction bases unmatched: 5. CDR1 PRHDT and CDR2 FYEKMQ come from the germline V gene (reference sequence). CDR3 size: 16 residues. For the CDR3, the DNA is TGTGCCAGCAGCTTACAGGGGGCAGGAACTGGAAACACCATATATTTT. Translation: CASSLQGAGTGNTIYF.

This chain uses TRBV7-6 with TRBJ2-3; D call uncertain. Trimming shortened V by 5 bases and J by 2 bases, and 11 bases separated the two germline ends. This CDR3 contains 14 residues. Germline V gene data show CDR1 as SGHVS and CDR2 as FNYEAQ. The CDR3 nucleotides are TGTGCCAGCAGCCTTAACGAGGCCACAGATACGCAGTATTTT. It specifies CASSLNEATDTQYF.

The chain combines TRBV11-3 with TRBJ1-5; TRBD1 matches 8 bases. Germline V CDR1 and CDR2: SGHNT, YENEEA. V shed 5 bases and J 6 bases; nucleotides not matched to a gene: 6. There are 14 residues in the CDR3. CDR3 protein: CASSIWGTGQPQHF. CDR3 coding DNA: TGTGCCAGCAGCATATGGGGGACAGGTCAGCCCCAGCATTTT.

The chain carries TRBV19 and TRBJ2-5, with 8 positions matching TRBD1. Losses at the gene ends were 9 bases for V and 5 bases for J; bases not matched to a gene: 14. The length of the CDR3 is 15 residues. From germline, CDR1 is LNHDA and CDR2 SQIVND (reference sequence). The CDR3 spells CASTTWTGQIETQYF. The CDR3 region has the DNA TGTGCCAGCACTACTTGGACAGGGCAAATTGAGACCCAGTACTTC.

This chain links TRBV19 with TRBJ1-5; no reliable D call. There are 14 residues in the CDR3. CDR1 LNHDA and CDR2 SQIVND come from the germline V gene (reference sequence). V dropped 6 bases and J dropped 0 bases, with 9 bases sitting between them. CDR3 nucleotide sequence: TGTGCCAGTAGGGAGGGAAATAGCAATCAGCCCCAGCATTTT. It encodes CASREGNSNQPQHF.

The chain carries TRBV6-1 and TRBJ2-1; the D gene is possibly TRBD2 (6 bases). The CDR3 is 15 amino acids. Deletions cut 6 bases from V and 2 bases from J, with 14 bases between. Per germline, CDR1 MNHNS and CDR2 SASEGT. The CDR3 region is CASSPGEAPYNEQFF. CDR3 DNA: TGTGCCAGCAGCCCGGGAGAGGCCCCCTACAATGAGCAGTTCTTC.

The J gene is TRBJ1-1, the V gene TRBV7-2; D unclear. Germline V lookup: CDR1 SGHTA, CDR2 FQGNSA. Trimming left V 1 base short and J 1 base short, with 7 bases between. CDR3 length: 14 residues. This CDR3 reads CASSLGLGNTEAFF. For the CDR3, the DNA is TGTGCCAGCAGCTTAGGTCTCGGGAACACTGAAGCTTTCTTT.

The chain combines TRBV18 with TRBJ1-5; the match to TRBD1 covers 10 bases. J gave up 1 base and V 0 bases, and 0 bases lay outside the gene matches. The germline CDR1 and CDR2 sequences are KGHSH and LQKENI. The CDR3 loop spans 16 amino acids. CDR3 region: CASSPPGQGSNQPQHF. Written as DNA, the CDR3 is TGTGCCAGCTCACCACCGGGACAGGGGAGCAATCAGCCCCAGCATTTT.

The chain carries TRBV5-1 and TRBJ2-3; 7 positions match TRBD1. Per the germline V gene, CDR1 is SGHRS and CDR2 is YFSETQ. CDR3 size: 15 residues. Trimming cost V 2 bases and J 6 bases; bases outside gene matches: 9. As DNA, the CDR3 is TGCGCCAGCAGCTTCGGACAGGCCTTCTCGGATACGCAGTATTTT. Residues: CASSFGQAFSDTQYF.

This sequence joins TRBV7-9 and TRBJ2-1; 7 bases line up with TRBD1. This CDR3 region has 15 residues. Trimming took 5 bases from V and 9 from J; bases not matched to a gene: 13. Germline CDR1 is SEHNR and CDR2 is FQNEAQ (reference sequence). In DNA, the CDR3 is TGTGCCAGCAGCCAACCCCTCGACAGGGAGAGTGAGCAGTTCTTC. This encodes CASSQPLDRESEQFF.

This chain uses TRBV6-1 with TRBJ2-5; possible D gene TRBD1, 5 bases. This CDR3 has 12 residues. CDR1 and CDR2 (germline): MNHNS, SASEGT. V was pared by 5 bases and J by 5 bases, with 9 bases between. CDR3: CASSRGAETQYF. The CDR3 DNA reads as TGTGCCAGCAGTAGGGGCGCGGAGACCCAGTACTTC.

The chain carries TRBV7-7 and TRBJ2-5, with D possibly being TRBD2 (6 bases). The CDR3 has 15 residues. Germline loops: CDR1 SSHAT, CDR2 FNYEAQ (reference sequence). V was cut by 5 bases and J by 1 base, with 14 bases left in between. The chain's CDR3 is CASSLARRGQETQYF. In nucleotides, the CDR3 is TGTGCCAGCAGCCTGGCCAGGAGGGGCCAAGAGACCCAGTACTTC.

The chain recombines TRBV5-1 with TRBJ2-5; D is possibly TRBD2 (7 bases). V was trimmed by 3 bases and J by 5 bases, leaving 26 bases between them. The CDR3 extends over 18 amino acids. CDR1 SGHRS and CDR2 YFSETQ come from the germline V gene. The CDR3 loop reads CASSWGGASGPQGETQYF. The CDR3 DNA sequence: TGCGCCAGCAGCTGGGGTGGGGCTAGCGGCCCCCAGGGGGAGACCCAGTACTTC.

The V gene is TRBV7-9, the J gene TRBJ2-5, with a tentative D call TRBD2 (6 bases). CDR1 and CDR2 (germline): SEHNR, FQNEAQ (reference sequence). V was trimmed by 5 bases and J by 1 base, leaving 11 bases between them. CDR3 length equals 14 residues. The CDR3 nucleotides are TGTGCCAGCAGCCCCCGGGAGCCCCAAGAGACCCAGTACTTC. This gives the protein CASSPREPQETQYF. Using reference TRBV7-9 and TRBJ2-5 for the parts outside the CDR3, the full variable domain is DTGVSQNPRHKITKRGQNVTFRCDPISEHNRLYWYRQTLGQGPEFLTYFQNEAQLEKSRLLSDRFSAERPKGSFSTLEIQRTEQGDSAMYLCASSPREPQETQYFGPGTRLLVL.

The CDR3 bases are TGTGCCAGCAGCTTGGGGGGACAGGGATGGTATGGCTACACCTTC. As protein: CASSLGGQGWYGYTF. The rearrangement uses TRBV5-4 and TRBJ1-2, with 9 nucleotides matching TRBD1. The length of the CDR3 is 15 residues. The germline V gene has CDR1 SGHNT and CDR2 YYREEE (reference sequence). Trimming removed 0 bases from V and 5 bases from J; junction bases left unmatched: 5.

The genes are TRBV29-1 and TRBJ1-5, with 7 bases aligning to TRBD1. This CDR3 contains 13 residues. Germline CDR1 reads SQVTM; CDR2 reads ANQGSEA. V was pared by 5 bases and J by 6 bases, with 7 bases of the junction left unmatched. The DNA for the CDR3 is TGCAGCGTTTCGACAGGGCCTCCTCAGCCCCAGCATTTT. Encoded protein: CSVSTGPPQPQHF.

The genes are TRBV30 and TRBJ2-3; 12 positions agree with TRBD2. The CDR3 is 15 amino acids. With 5 bases clipped from V and 7 bases from J, the junction kept 10 bases outside the gene matches. Per germline, CDR1 GTSNPN and CDR2 SVGIG (reference sequence). The CDR3 region is CAWGGLAGRRNTQYF. CDR3 in DNA: TGTGCCTGGGGTGGACTAGCGGGAAGGCGAAATACGCAGTATTTT.

The chain combines TRBV4-3 with TRBJ1-4; D is possibly TRBD1 (5 bases). V was pared by 0 bases and J by 3 bases, with 14 bases between. Germline CDR1 and CDR2: LGHNA and YSLEER. The CDR3 is 17 residues long. The CDR3 protein is CASSQDVKGRPNEKLFF. CDR3 sequence (DNA): TGCGCCAGCAGCCAAGATGTTAAGGGGCGGCCTAATGAAAAACTGTTTTTT.

The rearrangement uses TRBV28 and TRBJ1-5; 7 positions agree with TRBD1. Germline CDR1 MDHEN, CDR2 SYDVKM. This CDR3 region has 15 residues. Unmatched junction bases numbered 8, after V lost 4 bases and J lost 5 bases. The CDR3 bases are TGTGCCAGCAGTTCCTCGGGCAGGGGGTATCAGCCCCAGCATTTT. Its translation is CASSSSGRGYQPQHF.

The chain recombines TRBV29-1 with TRBJ2-3; TRBD2 matches at 8 bases. CDR1 SQVTM and CDR2 ANQGSEA come from the germline V gene. Trimming at V came to 5 bases and at J to 4 bases, leaving 5 bases not matched to a gene. The CDR3 has 13 amino acids. The CDR3 loop reads CSVTSGAADTQYF. CDR3 nucleotide sequence: TGCAGCGTTACTAGCGGAGCCGCAGATACGCAGTATTTT.

CDR3 region: CASSPDRRGYRQQGETQYF. The CDR3 DNA reads as TGTGCCAGCAGCCCCGATCGGAGGGGTTATAGACAACAAGGAGAGACCCAGTACTTC. The rearrangement links TRBV9 to TRBJ2-5, with D perhaps matching TRBD2 (6 bases). The CDR3 sequence is 19 residues long. From germline, CDR1 is SGDLS and CDR2 YYNGEE. Trimming shortened V by 4 bases and J by 4 bases, and 29 bases separated the two germline ends.